This note documents a single T cell receptor (beta chain) sequence. The V end lost 1 base, the J end lost 6 bases, and 9 bases lay between the germline ends. The CDR3 length is 14 residues. Per the germline V gene, CDR1 is SNHLY and CDR2 is FYNNEI. This specimen comes from a study of blood T cell repertoires in COVID-19. Profiling relied on immunoSEQ multiplex PCR, and the TCRdb table lists in-frame clones only, not all of them. Among 300,000 to 350,000 clones listed, more than 70% were seen once. The chain employs TRBV2 and TRBJ1-4, with D possibly TRBD1 on 5 matching bases. The sequence came from a woman between 25 and 40 years old who had been exposed to COVID-19. The specimen was PBMCs or T cells enriched from blood (not recorded which). In nucleotides, the CDR3 is TGTGCCAGCAGTGAAGGGCAGGGTGATGAAAAACTGTTTTTT. It encodes CASSEGQGDEKLFF.